This T cell receptor beta chain emerged from a study of memory CD8 T cells in hepatitis C reinfection (dated by TCRdb to about 2017). Turning to the overall study: Three donors spontaneously resolved two consecutive HCV infections, while two donors cleared a primary infection but became chronically infected after reinfection. The study tracked the TCR beta repertoire of virus-specific CD8 T cells longitudinally across an HCV reinfection episode in several donors. Between about 2009 and 2013, five reinfection cases that had stored pre-reinfection samples were identified. Late or post reinfection samples were obtained 12 to 24 weeks after detection of reinfection. Participants who had resolved a prior HCV infection were followed every 3 months in the reinfection study. HCV reinfection was defined by a positive HCV RNA test following two negative tests taken at least 60 days apart.

On this clone itself: Its antigen is still unknown. Base-call qualities are not available, and no considerably larger clone is one nucleotide away. The same CDR3 can be traced to other DNA sequences in this sample.

The time point label, read with the paper, signifies: late/post reinfection, 12 to 24 weeks after detection. The sorted cells were sequenced directly ex vivo, without any in vitro expansion ahead of TCR sequencing. The donors were people who inject drugs and were enrolled in Canada's Montreal Acute Hepatitis C Cohort Study (HEPCO). Total naive CD8 T cells, sorted as viable CD3+ CD8+ CD45RO-, came from a couple of donors at all three reinfection time points as controls. Before sorting, cryopreserved peripheral blood mononuclear cells were thawed and used as the source for purifying CD8 T cells. The MACS CD8+ T cell Isolation Kit was used to enrich CD8 T cells by negative selection. Cells were sorted on a BD FACSAria II sorter running FACSDiva software, and FlowJo was used to analyze the data. The library was made by the immunoSEQ multiplex PCR assay. Genomic DNA was extracted from the sorted cells, and the TCR beta V, D and J regions were sequenced using the automated high-throughput method of Adaptive Biotechnologies. A two-step, bias-controlled multiplex PCR was used to amplify the CDR3 regions. An Illumina instrument was used to sequence the amplified TCR beta libraries. The source study handled its data this way. Demultiplexed reads were processed to reduce amplification and sequencing bias, and CDR3 sequences were assigned to gene families using the IMGT database. ImmunoSEQ software version 2.0 was used to analyze repertoire data. Clonotype lists were filtered to remove out-of-frame sequences as well as sequences containing stop codons in the CDR3. Clonotypes below 0.01% frequency were excluded because they corresponded to less than one cell. Richness was calculated by dividing observed richness by the number of input cells, and evenness was calculated by dividing Shannon entropy by the log of observed richness. Simpson diversity and Morisita-Horn overlap indices were used to quantify repertoire diversity and similarity between time points. Clonotypes were grouped as dominant (>1%), sub-dominant (0.5-0.99%), low abundance (0.1-0.49%) or lowest abundance (<0.1%). A germline index was calculated as total CDR3 length minus total nucleotide additions, divided by total CDR3 length. TCRdb's version of the immuneACCESS table is confined to in-frame rearrangements and falls short of the full clone set. An unresolved V gene accounts for under half of the shortfall where checked; the remainder is of unknown origin. The DNA gave D and trimming, while V, J and clone size come from that table. The sample table records about 50,000 clones; approximately 92% of these occur just once. The top ten clonotypes cover 0.72% of the sample.

From the cysteine through the phenylalanine, the CDR3 covers 15 amino acids. Only the CDR3 part of the read is kept: 45 bases, read in frame from the first base. V is cut by 4 bases and J by 0 bases, and the space between the germline ends is 10 bases. CDR1 and CDR2 (SGDLS, YYNGEE) derive from the germline V gene. The paper's findings and limits, for the study overall: Because only a few donors were included, definitive conclusions about public clonotypes linked to secondary clearance could not be reached by the study.

The material sequenced was naive CD8+ T cells sorted from blood. Explained via the paper, the cell subset or site label denotes: total naive CD8+CD45RO- T cells. Rearrangement joined TRBV9 to TRBJ2-2; a weak D assignment points to TRBD1 (6 bases agree). The receptor's source is a man between 18 and 35 years old with hepatitis C virus infection. DNA sequence: TGTGCCAGCAGCCCTTGGACAGCGAACACCGGGGAGCTGTTTTTT. Its translation is CASSPWTANTGELFF.